The source of this TCR beta chain is a study of response to subunit inactivated influenza vaccine. This CDR3 spans 15 amino acids. In germline, CDR1 is ENHRY, CDR2 SYGVKD. V lost 4 bases, J lost 9 bases, and 5 bases stayed unmatched. Study-wide results and limits: There was a suggestion from the authors that each seasonal influenza vaccination recruits few new T cells.

With respect to this clonotype: Its antigen is as yet unknown.

TCRdb independently ran MiXCR on the RT-PCR reads; one entry per CDR3 protein. The data contain some 800,000 distinct CDR3 sequences, roughly 20% of them singletons. V and J are TRBV10-3 and TRBJ2-1, with 14 bases matching TRBD2. This TCR derives from a man aged 50-60 years who received an inactivated influenza vaccine. The starting material was PBMCs from blood, obtained more than 4 days after vaccination. CDR3 coding DNA: TGTGCCATCAGTGGACTAGCGGGAGGGCCTAGTGAGCAGTTCTTC. Translation: CAISGLAGGPSEQFF.